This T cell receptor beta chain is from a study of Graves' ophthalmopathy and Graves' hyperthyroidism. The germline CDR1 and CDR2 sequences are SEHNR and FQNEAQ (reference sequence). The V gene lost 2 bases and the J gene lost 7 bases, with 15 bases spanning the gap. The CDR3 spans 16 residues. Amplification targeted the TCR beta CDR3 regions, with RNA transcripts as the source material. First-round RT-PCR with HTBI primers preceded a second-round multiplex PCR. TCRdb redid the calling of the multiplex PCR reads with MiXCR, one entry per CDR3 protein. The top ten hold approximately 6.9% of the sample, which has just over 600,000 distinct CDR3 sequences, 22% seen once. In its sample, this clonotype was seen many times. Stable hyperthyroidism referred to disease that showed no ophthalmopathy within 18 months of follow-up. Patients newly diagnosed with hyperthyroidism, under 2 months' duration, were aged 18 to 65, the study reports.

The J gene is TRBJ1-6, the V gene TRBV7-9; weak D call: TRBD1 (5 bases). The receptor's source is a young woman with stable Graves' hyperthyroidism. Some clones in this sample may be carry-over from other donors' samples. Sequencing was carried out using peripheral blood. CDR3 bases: TGTGCCAGCAGCTTACCTTTGGCGGGACGGAATTCACCCCTCCACTTT. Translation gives CASSLPLAGRNSPLHF.